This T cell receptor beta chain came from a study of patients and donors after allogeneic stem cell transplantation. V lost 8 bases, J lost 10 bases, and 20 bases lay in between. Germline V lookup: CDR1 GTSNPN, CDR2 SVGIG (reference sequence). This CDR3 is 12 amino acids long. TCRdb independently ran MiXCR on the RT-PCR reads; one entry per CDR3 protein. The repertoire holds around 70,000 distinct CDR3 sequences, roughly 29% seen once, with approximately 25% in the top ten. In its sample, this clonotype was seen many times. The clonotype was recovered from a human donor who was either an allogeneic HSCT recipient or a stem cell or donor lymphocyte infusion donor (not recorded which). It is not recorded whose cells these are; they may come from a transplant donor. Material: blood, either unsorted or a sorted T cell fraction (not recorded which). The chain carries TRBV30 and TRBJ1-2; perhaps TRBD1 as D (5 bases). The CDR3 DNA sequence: TGTGCCGTGGAGTCGAAGCGGGGCTTCTACACCTTC. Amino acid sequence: CAVESKRGFYTF.